One and the same sample provided the 5 T cell receptor beta chains below, sequenced in a study of molecular identifiers for immune sequencing clone quantification. MiXCR, run by TCRdb on the PCR reads, gives a single entry per CDR3 protein. The repertoire has some 93,000 distinct CDR3 sequences, 20% to 25% of them found once; the top ten carry around 1.1%. What was sequenced was naive CD8+ T cells from blood, with Jurkat cell RNA spiked in. Subset meaning: FACS-sorted CD8+CD4-CCR7+CD45RA+ naive T cells. These receptors originate from a human donor in good health. Some libraries in this study had Jurkat cell RNA spiked in.

As to this clonotype: A much larger clone lies a single base off, so this may be a read error. The chain joins TRBV20-1 to TRBJ2-7; 9 bases fit TRBD1. The junction had 11 bases not matched to a gene; V was cut back by 6 bases and J by 2 bases. Germline V gene sequence: CDR1 DFQATT, CDR2 SNEGSKA (reference sequence). The CDR3 has 15 residues. The DNA for the CDR3 is TGCAGTGCCAATCTGGAGGACAGGGGCCCCTACGAGCAGTACTTC. It specifies CSANLEDRGPYEQYF.

The chain couples TRBV9 to TRBJ2-1; D is undetermined. V gave up 0 bases and J gave up 5 bases, with 3 bases separating them. This CDR3 contains 12 residues. Germline V lookup: CDR1 SGDLS, CDR2 YYNGEE. CDR3 coding DNA: TGTGCCAGCAGCGTAGAAGACAATGAGCAGTTCTTC. It is translated as CASSVEDNEQFF.

This clonotype was observed many times. This chain joins TRBV6-2 or TRBV6-3 and TRBJ2-7, with D possibly matching TRBD2 (5 bases). Germline V gives CDR1 MNHEY, CDR2 SVGEGT. This CDR3 spans 14 amino acids. V was clipped by 1 base and J by 2 bases, with 9 bases between them. CDR3 region: CASSYWQRPYEQYF. CDR3 bases: TGTGCCAGCAGTTACTGGCAGCGGCCCTACGAGCAGTACTTC.

A word on this clonotype: This could be a read error, since a much larger clone is one nucleotide away. V gene TRBV30 combines with J gene TRBJ2-1; D may be TRBD2 (7 bases). Germline V gene sequence: CDR1 GTSNPN, CDR2 SVGIG (reference sequence). The V end lost 5 bases, the J end lost 8 bases, and 28 bases lay between the germline ends. This CDR3 region has 17 residues. The CDR3 DNA reads TGTGCCTGGGGTCTCCCCTTCGGGGGCGGGAGCGGCGATGAGCAGTTCTTC. Encoded protein: CAWGLPFGGGSGDEQFF.

This chain connects TRBV27 to TRBJ2-1; D not resolved. V was trimmed by 2 bases and J by 2 bases, leaving 13 bases between them. Germline CDR1 and CDR2: MNHEY and SMNVEV (reference sequence). This CDR3 comprises 16 residues. CDR3 sequence: CASSLTPSGPYNEQFF. As DNA, the CDR3 is TGTGCCAGCAGTTTAACCCCTTCAGGTCCCTACAATGAGCAGTTCTTC.